This paragraph reports one T cell receptor (beta chain). Its antigen is not known. This entry comes from a study of blood T cells in healthy people across ages. Study-wide points: Estimated diversity that came from one million T cells was considered an underestimate.

CDR3 size: 15 residues. With 3 bases removed from V and 0 bases from J, the gap between germline ends came to 11 bases. Germline lookup yields CDR1 KGHSH and CDR2 LQKENI. A second PCR, run for 7 to 11 cycles, used a sample-barcoded 5' primer plus a J-beta primer mix. Each cDNA was tagged by a template-switch adaptor containing 12 random nucleotides. TCRdb used MiXCR to reprocess the 5' RACE reads, holding one entry per CDR3 protein. The sample holds 870,000 or so distinct CDR3 sequences, 29% seen once. The chain joins TRBV18 to TRBJ1-1; D is ambiguous. Sequencing was done on a sample of blood. This clonotype was sampled from an elderly woman in good health. CDR3 protein: CASSPGPTLNTEAFF. CDR3 DNA: TGTGCCAGCTCACCGGGTCCCACTTTGAACACTGAAGCTTTCTTT.